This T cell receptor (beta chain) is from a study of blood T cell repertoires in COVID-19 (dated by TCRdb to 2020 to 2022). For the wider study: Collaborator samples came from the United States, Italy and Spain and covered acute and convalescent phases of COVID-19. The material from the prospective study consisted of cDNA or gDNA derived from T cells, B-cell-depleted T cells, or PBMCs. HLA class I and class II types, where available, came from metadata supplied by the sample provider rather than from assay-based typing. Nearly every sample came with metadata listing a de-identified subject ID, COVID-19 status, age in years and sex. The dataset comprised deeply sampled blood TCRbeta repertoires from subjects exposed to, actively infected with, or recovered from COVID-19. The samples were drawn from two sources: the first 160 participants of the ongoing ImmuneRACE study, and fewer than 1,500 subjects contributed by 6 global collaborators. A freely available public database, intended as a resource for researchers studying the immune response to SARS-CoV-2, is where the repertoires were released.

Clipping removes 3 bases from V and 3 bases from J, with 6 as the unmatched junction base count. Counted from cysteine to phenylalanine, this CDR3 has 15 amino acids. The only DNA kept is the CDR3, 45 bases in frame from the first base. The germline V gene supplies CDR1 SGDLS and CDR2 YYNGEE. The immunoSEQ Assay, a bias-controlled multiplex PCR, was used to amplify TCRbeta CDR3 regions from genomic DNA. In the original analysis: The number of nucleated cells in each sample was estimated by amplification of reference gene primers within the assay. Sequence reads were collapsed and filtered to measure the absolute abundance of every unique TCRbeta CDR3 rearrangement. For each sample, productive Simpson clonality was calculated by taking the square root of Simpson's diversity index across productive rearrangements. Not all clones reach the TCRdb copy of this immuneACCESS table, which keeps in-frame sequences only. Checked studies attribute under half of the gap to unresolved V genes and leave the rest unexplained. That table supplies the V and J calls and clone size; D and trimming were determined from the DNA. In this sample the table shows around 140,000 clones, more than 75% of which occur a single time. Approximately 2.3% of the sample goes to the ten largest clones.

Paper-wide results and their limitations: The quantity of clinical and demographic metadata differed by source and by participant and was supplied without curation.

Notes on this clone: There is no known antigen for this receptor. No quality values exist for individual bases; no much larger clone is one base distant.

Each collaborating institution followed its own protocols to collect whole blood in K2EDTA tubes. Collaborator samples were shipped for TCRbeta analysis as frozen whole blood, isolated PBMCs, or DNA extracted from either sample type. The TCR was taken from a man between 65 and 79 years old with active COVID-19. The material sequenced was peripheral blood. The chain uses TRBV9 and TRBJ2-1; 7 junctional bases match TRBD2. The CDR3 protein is CASSASGTIYNEQFF. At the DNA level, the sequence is TGTGCCAGCAGCGCGTCCGGGACTATCTACAATGAGCAGTTCTTC.